This T cell receptor beta chain was identified during a study of control samples from healthy donors and cancer patients. Produced via immunoSEQ multiplex PCR; TCRdb's table is partial and in-frame only. This table has some 22,000 clones, approximately 80% appearing once. Germline CDR1 reads SGHTA; CDR2 reads FQGNSA. V shed 3 bases, J shed 3 bases, and the junction held 8 bases outside the gene matches. The length of the CDR3 is 17 residues. The receptor comes from a man aged 60 to 69 with colorectal cancer. The chain uses TRBV7-2 and TRBJ1-3; 10 positions agree with TRBD1. Sequencing was performed on PBMCs. The CDR3 DNA is TGTGCCAGCAGCTTCGCCGGGACAGGGGTTGGTGGAAACACCATATATTTT. Translating gives CASSFAGTGVGGNTIYF.